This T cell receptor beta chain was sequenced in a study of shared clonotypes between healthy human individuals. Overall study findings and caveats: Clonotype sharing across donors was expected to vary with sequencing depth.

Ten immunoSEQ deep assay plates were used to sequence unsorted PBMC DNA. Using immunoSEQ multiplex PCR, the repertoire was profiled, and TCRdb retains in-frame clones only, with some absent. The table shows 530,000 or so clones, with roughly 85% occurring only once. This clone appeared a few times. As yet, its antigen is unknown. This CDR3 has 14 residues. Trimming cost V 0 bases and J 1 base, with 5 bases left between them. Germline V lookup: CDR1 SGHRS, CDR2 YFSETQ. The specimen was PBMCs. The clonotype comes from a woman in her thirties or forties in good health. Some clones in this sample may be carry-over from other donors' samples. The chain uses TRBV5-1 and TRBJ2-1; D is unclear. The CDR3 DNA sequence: TGCGCCAGCAGCTTGGACAGTTCCTACAATGAGCAGTTCTTC. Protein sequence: CASSLDSSYNEQFF.